The clone carrying this TCR beta chain was observed once. This specimen comes from a study of blood T cell repertoires in COVID-19. Background on the study: Whether acute or convalescent, the COVID-19 samples came from the United States, Italy and Spain.

The CDR3 totals 14 residues. Germline-derived CDR1 and CDR2 are LNHDA and SQIVND (reference sequence). With V trimmed by 6 bases and J by 0 bases, 2 bases remained unmatched. Some clones are missing from TCRdb's copy, which holds only in-frame ones; the method was immunoSEQ multiplex PCR. The data contain 49,000 or so clones, around four fifths of them singletons. This chain uses TRBV19 with TRBJ1-1; TRBD1 agrees at 9 bases. Sample: peripheral blood. This sequence was found in a man between 60 and 75 years old with active COVID-19. The CDR3 is CASRGDRVNTEAFF. DNA for the CDR3: TGTGCCAGTAGGGGGGACAGGGTGAACACTGAAGCTTTCTTT.